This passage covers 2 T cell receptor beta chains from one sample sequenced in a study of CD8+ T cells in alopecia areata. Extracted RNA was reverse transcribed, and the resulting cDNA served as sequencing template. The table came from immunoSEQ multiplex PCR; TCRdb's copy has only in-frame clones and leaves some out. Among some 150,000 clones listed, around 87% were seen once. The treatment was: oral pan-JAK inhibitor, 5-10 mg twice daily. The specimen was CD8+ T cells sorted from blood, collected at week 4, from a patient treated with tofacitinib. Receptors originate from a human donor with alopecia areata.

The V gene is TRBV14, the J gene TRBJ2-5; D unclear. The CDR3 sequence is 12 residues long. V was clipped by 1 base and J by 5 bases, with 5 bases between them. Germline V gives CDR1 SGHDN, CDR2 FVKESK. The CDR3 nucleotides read TGTGCCAGCAGCCAAGTGATGGAGACCCAGTACTTC. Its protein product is CASSQVMETQYF.

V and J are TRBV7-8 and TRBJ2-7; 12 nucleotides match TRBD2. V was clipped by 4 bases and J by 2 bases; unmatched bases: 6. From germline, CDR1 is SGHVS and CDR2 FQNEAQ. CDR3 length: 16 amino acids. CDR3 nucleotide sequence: TGTGCCAGCAGCTCGATGACTAGCGGGAGCGCCTACGAGCAGTACTTC. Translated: CASSSMTSGSAYEQYF.